The clone carrying this TCR beta chain occurred a few times. Its antigen is undetermined. These data come from a study of cytomegalovirus exposure and HLA in healthy donors. Background on the study: As an earlier analysis found, about 179 million T cells yielded about 120 million unique TCR beta sequences.

Study results and caveats: The investigators catalogued 150 or so TCR beta chains as cytomegalovirus-associated. Common viral pathogens (according to a later analysis) appeared linked to several of the most significant clusters. Reports indicate that TCR beta sequences accurately predicted the HLA-A and HLA-B alleles of most subjects.

The CDR3 contains 13 residues. The germline V gene has CDR1 SGHVS and CDR2 FNYEAQ. With 6 bases removed from V and 5 bases from J, the gap between germline ends came to 13 bases. Primers included in the PCR were 60 Vbeta and 13 Jbeta primers. The data were produced by immunoSEQ multiplex PCR, yet TCRdb's version contains in-frame clones alone and is incomplete. The sample contains 110,000 or so clones, roughly 13% of which appear only once. This TCR was recovered from a man aged 40-50 years in good health and CMV-seropositive. The chain has TRBV7-6 and TRBJ2-5, with TRBD1 as a possible D gene (6 bases). The sequenced sample consisted of PBMCs. The CDR3, as DNA: TGTGCCAGCAGGCAAACAGGGCTGGAGACCCAGTACTTC. Its protein is CASRQTGLETQYF.